This TCR beta chain was identified during a study of blood T cell repertoires in COVID-19. Study overall: PBMCs, B-cell-depleted T cells, or T cells were the source of the cDNA or gDNA that made up the material.

Using immunoSEQ multiplex PCR, the repertoire was profiled, and TCRdb retains in-frame clones only, with some absent. This sample has 150,000 to 200,000 clones; 80% to 95% occur once, and the top ten carry 0.53%. CDR1 is ENHRY, CDR2 SYGVKD, per germline. This CDR3 has 15 residues. J was trimmed by 7 bases and V by 4 bases; bases with no gene match: 3. The J gene is TRBJ2-4, the V gene TRBV10-3; 14 nucleotides match TRBD2. Input material: peripheral blood. This clonotype was obtained from a man aged 45-65 years with acute or convalescent COVID-19. The CDR3 reads CAISGLAGGRNIQYF. In nucleotides, the CDR3 is TGTGCCATCAGTGGACTAGCGGGGGGGAGGAACATTCAGTACTTC.